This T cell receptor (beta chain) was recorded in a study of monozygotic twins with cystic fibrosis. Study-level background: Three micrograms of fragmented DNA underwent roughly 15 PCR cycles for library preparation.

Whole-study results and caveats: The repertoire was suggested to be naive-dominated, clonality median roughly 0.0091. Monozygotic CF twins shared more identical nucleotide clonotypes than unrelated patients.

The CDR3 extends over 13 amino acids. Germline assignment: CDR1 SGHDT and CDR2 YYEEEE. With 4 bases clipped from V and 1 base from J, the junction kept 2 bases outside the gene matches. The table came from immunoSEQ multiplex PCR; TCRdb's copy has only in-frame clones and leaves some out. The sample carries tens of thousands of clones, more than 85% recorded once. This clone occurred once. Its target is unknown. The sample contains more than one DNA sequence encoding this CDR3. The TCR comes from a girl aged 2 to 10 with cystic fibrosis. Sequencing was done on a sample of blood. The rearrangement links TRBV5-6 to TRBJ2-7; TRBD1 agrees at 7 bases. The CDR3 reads CASSLGQSYEQYF. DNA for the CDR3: TGTGCCAGCAGCCTGGGACAGTCCTACGAGCAGTACTTC.